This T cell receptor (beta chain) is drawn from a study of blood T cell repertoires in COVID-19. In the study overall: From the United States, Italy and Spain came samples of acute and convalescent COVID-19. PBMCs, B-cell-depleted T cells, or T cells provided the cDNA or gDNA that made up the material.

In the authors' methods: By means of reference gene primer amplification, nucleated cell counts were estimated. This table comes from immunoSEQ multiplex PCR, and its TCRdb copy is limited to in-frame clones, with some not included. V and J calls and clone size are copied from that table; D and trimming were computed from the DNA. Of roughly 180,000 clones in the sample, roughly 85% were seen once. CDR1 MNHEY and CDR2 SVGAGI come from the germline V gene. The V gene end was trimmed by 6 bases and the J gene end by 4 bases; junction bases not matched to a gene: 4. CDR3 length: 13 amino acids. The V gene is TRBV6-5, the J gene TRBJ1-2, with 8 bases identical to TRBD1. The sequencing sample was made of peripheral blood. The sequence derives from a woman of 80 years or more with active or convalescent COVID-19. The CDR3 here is CASSTGGPYGYTF. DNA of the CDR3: TGTGCCAGCAGCACAGGGGGGCCCTATGGCTACACCTTC.